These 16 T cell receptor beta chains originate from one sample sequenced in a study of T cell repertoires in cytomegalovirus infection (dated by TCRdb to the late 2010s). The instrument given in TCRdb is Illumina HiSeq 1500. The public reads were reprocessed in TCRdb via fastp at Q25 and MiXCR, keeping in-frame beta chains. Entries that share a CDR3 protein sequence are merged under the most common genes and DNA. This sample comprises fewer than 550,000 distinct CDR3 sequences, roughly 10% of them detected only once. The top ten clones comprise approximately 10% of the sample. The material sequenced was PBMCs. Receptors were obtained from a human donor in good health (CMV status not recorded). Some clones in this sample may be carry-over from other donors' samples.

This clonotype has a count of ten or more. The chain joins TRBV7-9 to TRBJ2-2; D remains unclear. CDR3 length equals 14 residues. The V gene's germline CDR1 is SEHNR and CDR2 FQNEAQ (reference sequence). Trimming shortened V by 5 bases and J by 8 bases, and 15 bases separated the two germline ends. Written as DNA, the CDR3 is TGTGCCAGCAGCCCTTCTAGAAAGCCTGGGGAGCTGTTTTTT. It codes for CASSPSRKPGELFF. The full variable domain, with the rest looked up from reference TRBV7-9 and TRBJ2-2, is DTGVSQNPRHKITKRGQNVTFRCDPISEHNRLYWYRQTLGQGPEFLTYFQNEAQLEKSRLLSDRFSAERPKGSFSTLEIQRTEQGDSAMYLCASSPSRKPGELFFGEGSRLTVL.

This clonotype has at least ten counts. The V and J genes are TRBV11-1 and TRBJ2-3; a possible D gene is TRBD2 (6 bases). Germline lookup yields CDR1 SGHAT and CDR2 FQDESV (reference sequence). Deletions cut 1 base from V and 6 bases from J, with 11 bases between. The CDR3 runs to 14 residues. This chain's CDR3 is CASSLVREADTQYF. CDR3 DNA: TGTGCCAGCAGCTTAGTCAGGGAGGCCGATACGCAGTATTTT. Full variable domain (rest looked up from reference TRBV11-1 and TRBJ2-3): EAEVAQSPRYKITEKSQAVAFWCDPISGHATLYWYRQILGQGPELLVQFQDESVVDDSQLPKDRFSAERLKGVDSTLKIQPAELGDSAMYLCASSLVREADTQYFGPGTRLTVL.

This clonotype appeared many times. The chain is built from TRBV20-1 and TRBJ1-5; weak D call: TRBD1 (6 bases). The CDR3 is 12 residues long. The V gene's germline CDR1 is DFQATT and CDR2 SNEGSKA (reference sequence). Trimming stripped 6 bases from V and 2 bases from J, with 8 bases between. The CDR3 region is CSARGGNQPQHF. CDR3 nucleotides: TGCAGTGCAAGGGGGGGCAATCAGCCCCAGCATTTT.

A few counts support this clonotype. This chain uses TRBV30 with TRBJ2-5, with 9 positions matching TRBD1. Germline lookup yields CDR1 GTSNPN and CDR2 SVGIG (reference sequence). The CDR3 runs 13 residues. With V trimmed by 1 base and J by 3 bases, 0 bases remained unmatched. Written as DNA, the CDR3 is TGTGCCTGGAGTGGACAGGGGGAAGAGACCCAGTACTTC. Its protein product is CAWSGQGEETQYF. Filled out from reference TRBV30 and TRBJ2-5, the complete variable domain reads SQTIHQWPATLVQPVGSPLSLECTVEGTSNPNLYWYRQAAGRGLQLLFYSVGIGQISSEVPQNLSASRPQDRQFILSSKKLLLSDSGFYLCAWSGQGEETQYFGPGTRLLVL.

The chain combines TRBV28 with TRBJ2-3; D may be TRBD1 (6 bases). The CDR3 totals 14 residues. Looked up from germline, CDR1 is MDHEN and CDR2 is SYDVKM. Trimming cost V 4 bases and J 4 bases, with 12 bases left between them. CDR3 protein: CASSSPGVPDTQYF. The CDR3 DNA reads TGTGCCAGCAGTTCGCCAGGGGTCCCAGATACGCAGTATTTT.

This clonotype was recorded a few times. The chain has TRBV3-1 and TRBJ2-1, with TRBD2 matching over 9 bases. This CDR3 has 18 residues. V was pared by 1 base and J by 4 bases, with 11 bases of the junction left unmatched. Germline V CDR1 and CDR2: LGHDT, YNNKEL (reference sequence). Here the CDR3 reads CASSQGQVAGAEYNEQFF. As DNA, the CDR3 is TGTGCCAGCAGCCAAGGTCAGGTAGCGGGAGCTGAATACAATGAGCAGTTCTTC.

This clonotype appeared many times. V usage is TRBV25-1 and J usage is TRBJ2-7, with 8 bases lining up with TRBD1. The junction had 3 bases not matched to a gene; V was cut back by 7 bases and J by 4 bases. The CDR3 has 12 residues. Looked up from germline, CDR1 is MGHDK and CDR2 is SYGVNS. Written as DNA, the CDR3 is TGTGCCAGCACACAGGGGGAGTACGAGCAGTACTTC. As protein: CASTQGEYEQYF.

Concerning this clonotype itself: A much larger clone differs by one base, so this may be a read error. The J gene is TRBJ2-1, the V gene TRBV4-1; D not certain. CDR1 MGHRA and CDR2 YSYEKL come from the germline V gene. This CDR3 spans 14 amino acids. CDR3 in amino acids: CASSQGGNEVEQFF. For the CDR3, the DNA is TGTGCCAGCAGCCAAGGTGGTAACGAGGTTGAGCAGTTCTTC.

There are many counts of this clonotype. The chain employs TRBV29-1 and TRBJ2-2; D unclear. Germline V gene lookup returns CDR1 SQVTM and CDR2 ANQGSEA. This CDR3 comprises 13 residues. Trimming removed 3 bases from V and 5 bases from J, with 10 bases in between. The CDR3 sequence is CSVDPSRTGELFF. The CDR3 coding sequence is TGCAGCGTTGATCCATCCCGGACCGGGGAGCTGTTTTTT.

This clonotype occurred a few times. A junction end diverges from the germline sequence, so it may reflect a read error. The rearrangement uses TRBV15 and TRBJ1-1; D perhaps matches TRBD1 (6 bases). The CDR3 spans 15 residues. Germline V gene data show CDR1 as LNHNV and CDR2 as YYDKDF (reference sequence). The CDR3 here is CATSRDRGLKTEAFF. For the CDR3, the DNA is TGTGCCACCAGCAGAGATCGGGGGCTGAAGACTGAAGCTTTCTTT.

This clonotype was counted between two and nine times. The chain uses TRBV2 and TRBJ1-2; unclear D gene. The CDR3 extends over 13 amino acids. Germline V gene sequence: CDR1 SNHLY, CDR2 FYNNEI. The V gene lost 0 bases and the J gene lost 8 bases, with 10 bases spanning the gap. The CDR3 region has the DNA TGTGCCAGCAGTGAAGCCCGCCCAGCCGGCTACACCTTC. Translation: CASSEARPAGYTF.

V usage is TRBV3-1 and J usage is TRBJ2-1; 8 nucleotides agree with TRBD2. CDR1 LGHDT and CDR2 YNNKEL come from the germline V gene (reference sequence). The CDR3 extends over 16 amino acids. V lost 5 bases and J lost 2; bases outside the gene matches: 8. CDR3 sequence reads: CASSERAGATYNEQFF. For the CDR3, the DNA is TGTGCCAGCAGCGAGAGAGCGGGGGCCACCTACAATGAGCAGTTCTTC.

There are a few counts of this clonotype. The CDR3 region is CATSGREIFSNEQFF. CDR3 DNA: TGTGCCACCAGTGGAAGGGAAATATTTAGCAATGAGCAGTTCTTC. The V gene is TRBV24-1, the J gene TRBJ2-1; D is unclear. The CDR3 covers 15 residues. The V end was cut by 5 bases, the J end by 6 bases, with 16 bases between. Germline CDR1 KGHDR, CDR2 SFDVKD.

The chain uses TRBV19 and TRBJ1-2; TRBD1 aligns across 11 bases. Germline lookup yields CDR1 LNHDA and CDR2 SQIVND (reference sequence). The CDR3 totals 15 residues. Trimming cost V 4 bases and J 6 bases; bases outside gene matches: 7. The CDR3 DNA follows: TGTGCCAGTAGTAGAAAAGGACAGGGGGCCGATGGCTACACCTTC. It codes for CASSRKGQGADGYTF.

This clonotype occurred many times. CDR3 nucleotides: TGTGCCAGCAGCCTACTACCGGGACAGGGAGGAGGCTACACCTTC. As protein: CASSLLPGQGGGYTF. The chain combines TRBV12-3 or TRBV12-4 with TRBJ1-2; 9 bases align to TRBD1. This CDR3 comprises 15 residues. Unmatched junction bases numbered 13, after V lost 6 bases and J lost 8 bases.

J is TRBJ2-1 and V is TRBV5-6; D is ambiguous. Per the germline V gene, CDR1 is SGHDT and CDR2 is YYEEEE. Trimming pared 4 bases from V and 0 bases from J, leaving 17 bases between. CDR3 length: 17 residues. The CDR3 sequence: CASSPPSSWSSYNEQFF. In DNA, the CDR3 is TGTGCCAGCAGCCCCCCCTCCAGCTGGAGCTCCTACAATGAGCAGTTCTTC.